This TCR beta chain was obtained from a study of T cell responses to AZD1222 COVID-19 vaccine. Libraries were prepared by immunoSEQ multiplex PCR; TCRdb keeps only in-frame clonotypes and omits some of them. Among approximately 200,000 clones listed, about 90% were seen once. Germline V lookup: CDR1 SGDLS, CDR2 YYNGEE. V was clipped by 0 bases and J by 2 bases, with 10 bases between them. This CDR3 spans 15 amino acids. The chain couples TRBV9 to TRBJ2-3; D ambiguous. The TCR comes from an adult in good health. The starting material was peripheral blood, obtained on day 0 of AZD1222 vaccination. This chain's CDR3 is CASSVAATITDTQYF. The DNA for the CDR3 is TGTGCCAGCAGCGTAGCTGCCACTATCACAGATACGCAGTATTTT.